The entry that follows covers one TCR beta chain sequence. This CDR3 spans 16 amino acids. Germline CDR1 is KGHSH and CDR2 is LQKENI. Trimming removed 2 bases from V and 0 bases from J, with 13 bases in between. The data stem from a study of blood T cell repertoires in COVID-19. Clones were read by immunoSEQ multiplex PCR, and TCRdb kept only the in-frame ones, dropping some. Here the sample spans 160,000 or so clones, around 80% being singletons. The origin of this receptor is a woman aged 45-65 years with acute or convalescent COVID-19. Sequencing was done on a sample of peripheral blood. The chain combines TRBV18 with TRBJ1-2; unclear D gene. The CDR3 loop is CASSPISLGANYGYTF. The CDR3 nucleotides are TGTGCCAGCTCACCAATATCGCTCGGGGCTAACTATGGCTACACCTTC. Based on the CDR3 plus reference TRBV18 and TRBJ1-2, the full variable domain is NAGVMQNPRHLVRRRGQEARLRCSPMKGHSHVYWYRQLPEEGLKFMVYLQKENIIDESGMPKERFSAEFPKEGPSILRIQQVVRGDSAAYFCASSPISLGANYGYTFGSGTRLTVV.